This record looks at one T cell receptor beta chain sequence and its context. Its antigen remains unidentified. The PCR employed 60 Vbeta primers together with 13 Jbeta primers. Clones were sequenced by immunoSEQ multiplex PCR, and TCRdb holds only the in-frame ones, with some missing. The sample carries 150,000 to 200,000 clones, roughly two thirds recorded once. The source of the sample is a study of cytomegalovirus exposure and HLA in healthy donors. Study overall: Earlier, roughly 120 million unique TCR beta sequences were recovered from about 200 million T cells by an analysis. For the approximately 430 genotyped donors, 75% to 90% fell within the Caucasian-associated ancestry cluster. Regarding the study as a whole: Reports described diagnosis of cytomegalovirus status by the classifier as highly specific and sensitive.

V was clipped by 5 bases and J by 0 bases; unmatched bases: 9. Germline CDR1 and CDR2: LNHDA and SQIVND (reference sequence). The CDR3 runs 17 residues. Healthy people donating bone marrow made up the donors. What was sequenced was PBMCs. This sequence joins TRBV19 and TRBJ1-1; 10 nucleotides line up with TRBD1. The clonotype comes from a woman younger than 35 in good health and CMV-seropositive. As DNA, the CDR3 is TGTGCCAGTAGTCTCCGACAGGGGGCCGGCATGAACACTGAAGCTTTCTTT. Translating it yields CASSLRQGAGMNTEAFF.